This TCR beta chain was sequenced during a study of HIV-infected children after antiretroviral therapy interruption. Background on the study: Children's median ages were approximately 9.8 years and 8 years by group. Samples from the continuous-treatment group were taken at weeks 0, 48 and 150.

As to treatment: PENTA 11 planned treatment interruption arm or continuous ART arm. From thawed PBMCs, naive CD4+ CD45RA+ CD45RO- T cells were sorted. With 6 bases removed from V and 4 bases from J, the gap between germline ends came to 19 bases. This CDR3 spans 15 amino acids. CDR1 is MNHEY, CDR2 SVGAGI, per germline. Study-wide results and caveats: Naive CD4+ sequences overlapped less between time points once interruption began.

A 3' RACE protocol on RNA, with unique molecular identifiers, produced the TCR library. TCRdb independently ran MiXCR on the 3' RACE reads; one entry per CDR3 protein. The sample holds some 90,000 distinct CDR3 sequences, roughly 6.4% seen once. This clonotype was counted at least ten times. Antigen unknown. The sample in question was CD45RA+ CD4+ T cells from PBMCs, pooled from several time points, obtained from a donor given antiretroviral therapy, either interrupted or continuous. Documented subset: naive CD4+ CD45RA+ CD45RO- T cells. The chain joins TRBV6-5 to TRBJ2-7; D perhaps matches TRBD1 (6 bases). This clonotype originated in a pool of human donors with HIV. CDR3 DNA: TGTGCCAGCAGCAGGAATCCGGGACAAGAATACGAGCAGTACTTC. Translating gives CASSRNPGQEYEQYF.